The rows below give T cell receptor beta chains drawn from one sample of a study of T cell changes during pregnancy in multiple sclerosis. Here immunoSEQ multiplex PCR was the method, and the copy in TCRdb shows in-frame clones only, minus some. The data contain some 140,000 clones, roughly 97% of them seen just once; the ten biggest clones take up 0.4% to 0.5%. The sample consisted of peripheral blood, taken after pregnancy. The receptors originated from a female donor with multiple sclerosis, enrolled in a pregnancy study. CDR3s include the opening cysteine and the closing phenylalanine or tryptophan. A D gene is named only where the DNA matches it firmly. Expanded clones get a size class; other rows say once, few or many, or leave the size out.

NA	TRBV7-7	TRBJ2-1	NA	TGTGCTAGCAGCCCCGCCTGGGCGGGAAGCTCCTACAATGAGCAGTTCTTC	CASSPAWAGSSYNEQFF
TRBD2	TRBV4-2	TRBJ2-5	NA	TGTGCCAGCAGCCAAGAGGCAAAAACTAGCGCCCAAGAGACCCAGTACTTC	CASSQEAKTSAQETQYF
NA	TRBV27	TRBJ2-7	NA	TGTGCCAGCAGGGCAGGGGAAGCCTACGAGCAGTACTTC	CASRAGEAYEQYF
NA	TRBV5-4	TRBJ1-5	NA	TGTGCCAGCAGCTTGGACAGGGATCAGCCCCAGCATTTT	CASSLDRDQPQHF
TRBD1	TRBV7-9	TRBJ1-2	NA	TGTGCCAGCAGCTTAGCCCTGGGACAGGGAAGGGAGTATGGCTACACCTTC	CASSLALGQGREYGYTF
TRBD2	TRBV13	TRBJ2-1	NA	TGTGCCAGCAGCTACCCCAGAGCGGGAGCTTGGAATGAGCAGTTCTTC	CASSYPRAGAWNEQFF
NA	TRBV5-1	TRBJ2-7	NA	TGCGCCAGCAGCTTGAGAGGCAGCTCCTTGTCTTACGAGCAGTACTTC	CASSLRGSSLSYEQYF
NA	TRBV6-1	TRBJ2-7	NA	TGTGCCAGCAGGGCGACAGGAACCTACGAGCAGTACTTC	CASRATGTYEQYF
NA	TRBV9	TRBJ2-3	NA	TGTGCCAGCAGCGTAGCCTCGGGGACTAGCACAGATACGCAGTATTTT	CASSVASGTSTDTQYF
TRBD2	TRBV5-6	TRBJ2-1	NA	TGTGCCAGCAGCTTGGCGTCTAGCGGCGCTTACAATGAGCAGTTCTTC	CASSLASSGAYNEQFF
NA	TRBV4-1	TRBJ2-7	NA	TGCGCCAGCAGCCAGGGCCCTGGGGCGGCGTACGAGCAGTACTTC	CASSQGPGAAYEQYF
NA	TRBV30	TRBJ2-5	NA	TGTGCCTGGAGTGGAGGGTTTAGTCAAGAGACCCAGTACTTC	CAWSGGFSQETQYF
TRBD2	TRBV6-1	TRBJ2-1	NA	TGTGCCAGCAGTGCGCCCCTAGCGGATAGCTCCTACAATGAGCAGTTCTTC	CASSAPLADSSYNEQFF
TRBD1	TRBV27	TRBJ1-5	NA	TGTGCCAGCAGGACAGGGTCCACACCAACCCTTCAGCCCCAGCATTTT	CASRTGSTPTLQPQHF
NA	TRBV27	TRBJ2-7	once	TGTGCCAGCAGTTTACGGGGAGCTGGGGAGCAGTACTTC	CASSLRGAGEQYF
TRBD1	TRBV6-5	TRBJ1-6	NA	TGTGCCAGCAGTTACTCGAGGCGACAGGGGAATTCACCCCTCCACTTT	CASSYSRRQGNSPLHF
NA	TRBV5-4	TRBJ1-5	NA	TGTGCCAGCAGCTCGCAGGGGTCAAATCAGCCCCAGCATTTT	CASSSQGSNQPQHF
NA	TRBV5-6	TRBJ2-7	NA	TGTGCCAGCAGCCCCCCGGGACTTTCATATAGCCACGAGCAGTACTTC	CASSPPGLSYSHEQYF
NA	TRBV6-5	TRBJ2-2	NA	TGTGCCAGCAGTTACGGGCAGTACACCGGGGAGCTGTTTTTT	CASSYGQYTGELFF
NA	TRBV6-6	TRBJ1-5	NA	TGTGCCAGCAGTTACTCGGCAGGGTCGAGTCAGCCCCAGCATTTT	CASSYSAGSSQPQHF
TRBD1	TRBV29-1	TRBJ1-2	NA	TGCAGCGTTGAACGGACAGGGCCTCGCTATGGCTACACCTTC	CSVERTGPRYGYTF
TRBD1	TRBV15	TRBJ2-7	NA	TGTGCCACCGGGTGGGACAGGGGGAGGTACGAGCAGTACTTC	CATGWDRGRYEQYF
NA	TRBV6-6	TRBJ2-7	NA	TGTGCCAGCAGGCCGGCAGGCACCTACGAGCAGTACTTC	CASRPAGTYEQYF
NA	TRBV10-3	TRBJ2-7	once	TGTGCCATCAGCGCGACTAGTTTCGAGCAGTACTTC	CAISATSFEQYF
TRBD1	TRBV27	TRBJ1-5	NA	TGTGCCAGCAGACAGGGGGTGAGCAATCAGCCCCAGCATTTT	CASRQGVSNQPQHF
NA	TRBV6-5	TRBJ2-3	NA	TGTGCCAGCGGGGCACCGACGCGGTATTTT	CASGAPTRYF
TRBD1	TRBV5-6	TRBJ2-7	NA	TGTGCCAGCAGCCAACAGGGGCTCTCCTACGAGCAGTACTTC	CASSQQGLSYEQYF
TRBD1	TRBV28	TRBJ2-5	NA	TGTGCCAGCATATCGGGCCCCAGGGGGCGGGAGACCCAGTACTTC	CASISGPRGRETQYF
TRBD1	TRBV14	TRBJ2-1	NA	TGTGCCAGCAGCCAAGGGACAGGTCCCTACAATGAGCAGTTCTTC	CASSQGTGPYNEQFF
TRBD2	TRBV5-1	TRBJ2-1	NA	TGCGCCAGCAGCTTGGCCTCGATTAGCGGGAGAGCCGATGATGAGCAGTTCTTC	CASSLASISGRADDEQFF
TRBD1	TRBV28	TRBJ1-1	NA	TGTGCCAGCAGTGGGACAGGGGTCTCTGTGCAAGCTTTCTTT	CASSGTGVSVQAFF
TRBD2	TRBV27	TRBJ2-7	once	TGTGCCAGCAAGCGGGAGGGCCCGTCGCTTTCGTACGAGCAGTACTTC	CASKREGPSLSYEQYF